This TCR beta chain was identified during a study of blood T cell repertoires in COVID-19. At the level of the study: The study drew acute and convalescent COVID-19 samples from the United States, Italy and Spain. PBMCs, B-cell-depleted T cells, or T cells were the source of the cDNA or gDNA that made up the material.

Under the authors' procedure: Estimation of nucleated cell counts was performed using reference gene primer amplification. Sequencing was performed with immunoSEQ multiplex PCR; in TCRdb, only in-frame clones are kept and a portion is missing. That table supplies the V and J calls and clone size; D and trimming were determined from the DNA. The data contain about 140,000 clones, roughly 80% of them singletons. This CDR3 region has 14 residues. Germline V gives CDR1 MNHEY, CDR2 SMNVEV (reference sequence). V lost 7 bases to trimming and J lost 0 bases; unmatched junction nucleotides: 6. The TCR originated in a woman aged 45-65 years with active or convalescent COVID-19. The rearrangement joins TRBV27 to TRBJ2-7; 7 bases line up with TRBD1. Sequenced material: peripheral blood. Written as DNA, the CDR3 is TGTGCCAGCAAGACAGGGTCCCTCTCCTACGAGCAGTACTTC. Protein sequence: CASKTGSLSYEQYF.